This TCR beta chain was found in a study of T cell responses to AZD1222 COVID-19 vaccine. Looked up from germline, CDR1 is MNHNY and CDR2 is SVGAGI (reference sequence). The CDR3 loop spans 15 amino acids. Trimming took off 10 bases at V and 0 bases at J, with 16 bases between the two ends. Generated by immunoSEQ multiplex PCR, the TCRdb table keeps only in-frame clones and is missing some. Altogether over 150,000 clones are present, 70% to 90% being singletons, with the ten largest covering around 5.8%. This sequence joins TRBV6-6 and TRBJ1-3; no clear D. Sequenced material: peripheral blood, taken on day 0 of AZD1222 vaccination. The receptor comes from an adult in good health. The CDR3 DNA follows: TGTGCCACCGCGGTGCCGGGAAGCTCTGGAAACACCATATATTTT. Translated, it gives CATAVPGSSGNTIYF.